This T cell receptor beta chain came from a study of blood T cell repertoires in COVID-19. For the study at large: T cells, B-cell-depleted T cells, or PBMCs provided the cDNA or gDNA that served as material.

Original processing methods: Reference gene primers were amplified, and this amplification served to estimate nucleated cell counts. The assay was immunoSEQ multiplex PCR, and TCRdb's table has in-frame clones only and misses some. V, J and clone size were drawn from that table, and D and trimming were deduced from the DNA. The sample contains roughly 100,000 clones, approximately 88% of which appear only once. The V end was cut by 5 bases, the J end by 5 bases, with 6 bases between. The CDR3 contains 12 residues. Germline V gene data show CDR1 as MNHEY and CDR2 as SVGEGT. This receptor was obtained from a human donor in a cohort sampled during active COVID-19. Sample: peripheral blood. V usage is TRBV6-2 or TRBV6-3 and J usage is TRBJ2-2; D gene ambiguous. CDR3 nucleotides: TGTGCCAGCAGTCACCAGACCGGGGAGCTGTTTTTT. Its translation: CASSHQTGELFF.